Sequencing of this T cell receptor (beta chain) was carried out in a study of cytomegalovirus exposure and HLA in healthy donors. Findings of the study overall: An analysis was carried out at a later point. It showed that HLA-associated TCR beta chains were more clonally expanded than equally common non-associated chains.

A word on this clone: The antigen is unknown.

With 60 Vbeta and 13 Jbeta primers, the PCR was carried out. Measured with immunoSEQ multiplex PCR; TCRdb has only the in-frame clones, and not every one. The table lists 150,000 or so clones, around 76% of them singletons. This receptor was identified in a female donor in good health and CMV-seronegative. Sequenced material: PBMCs.

This CDR3 reads CASSLGGPYGYTF. The CDR3 DNA follows: TGTGCCAGCAGTCTCGGGGGGCCCTATGGCTACACCTTC. The rearrangement joins TRBV27 to TRBJ1-2, with TRBD1 as a possible D gene (6 bases). V was trimmed by 5 bases and J by 4 bases, leaving 11 bases between them. CDR3 size: 13 residues. CDR1 and CDR2 from the germline V gene are MNHEY and SMNVEV (reference sequence).